The 25 T cell receptor beta chains reported below all come from one sample, sequenced in a study of blood T cell repertoires in COVID-19. The table came from immunoSEQ multiplex PCR; TCRdb's copy has only in-frame clones and leaves some out. The table records about 78,000 clones, 70% to 90% of them present only once. Sequencing was carried out using peripheral blood. The origin of the receptors is a man between 65 and 85 years old with active or convalescent COVID-19.

A note on this clone: Distinct nucleotide sequences in the sample also encode this CDR3. The chain has TRBV5-1 and TRBJ2-7; D is possibly TRBD1 (6 bases). V was pared by 4 bases and J by 0 bases, with 8 bases between. CDR1 is SGHRS, CDR2 YFSETQ, per germline. The CDR3 contains 13 residues. The CDR3 nucleotides read TGCGCCAGCAGCCAGGACAGCTCCTACGAGCAGTACTTC. Protein: CASSQDSSYEQYF.

This chain joins TRBV9 and TRBJ2-7; TRBD2 might be the D (6 bases). V was shortened by 5 bases and J by 1 base, with 13 bases between the two germline ends. The CDR3 loop spans 14 amino acids. Germline values: CDR1 SGDLS, CDR2 YYNGEE. CDR3 sequence (DNA): TGTGCCAGCAGAAGGAGGGCTGATTCCTACGAGCAGTACTTC. Its translation: CASRRRADSYEQYF. The variable domain in full, with the rest retrieved from reference TRBV9 and TRBJ2-7, is DSGVTQTPKHLITATGQRVTLRCSPRSGDLSVYWYQQSLDQGLQFLIQYYNGEERAKGNILERFSAQQFPDLHSELNLSSLELGDSALYFCASRRRADSYEQYFGPGTRLTVT.

This clone has a handful of counts. The chain links TRBV5-1 to TRBJ2-1; a weak D match, TRBD1 (5 bases). Germline CDR1 is SGHRS and CDR2 is YFSETQ. The CDR3 runs 13 residues. The germline V and J ends were trimmed by 0 bases and 5 bases, with 6 bases remaining between them. CDR3 DNA: TGCGCCAGCAGCTTGGCAGGGAACAATGAGCAGTTCTTC. Translating gives CASSLAGNNEQFF.

The gene calls are TRBV6-2 or TRBV6-3 and TRBJ2-3; the match to TRBD2 covers 8 bases. This CDR3 is built from 15 residues. V dropped 6 bases and J dropped 3; count of bases not matched to a gene: 8. Germline assignment: CDR1 MNHEY and CDR2 SVGEGT. In nucleotides, the CDR3 is TGTGCCAGCAGCGGGACTAGGATGTCGACAGATACGCAGTATTTT. The encoded protein is CASSGTRMSTDTQYF.

V gene TRBV28 combines with J gene TRBJ1-6; tentatively, D is TRBD1 (5 bases). The germline gives CDR1 MDHEN, CDR2 SYDVKM. This CDR3 has 15 amino acids. The germline V and J ends were trimmed by 3 bases and 9 bases, with 15 bases remaining between them. The CDR3, as DNA: TGTGCCAGCAGTTTTGCCCAGGGCGTTGGTTCACCCCTCCACTTT. Protein product: CASSFAQGVGSPLHF.

The V call is TRBV2, the J call TRBJ1-2; TRBD1 agrees at 7 bases. This CDR3 comprises 13 residues. Trimming cost V 2 bases and J 8 bases; bases outside gene matches: 5. The germline V gene has CDR1 SNHLY and CDR2 FYNNEI. Here the CDR3 reads CASSEQGEGGYTF. The CDR3 nucleotides read TGTGCCAGCAGTGAACAGGGGGAAGGAGGCTACACCTTC.

The chain combines TRBV30 with TRBJ2-7, with TRBD2 matching over 10 bases. V lost 0 bases and J lost 1; bases outside the gene matches: 3. CDR1 is GTSNPN, CDR2 SVGIG, per germline (reference sequence). CDR3 length: 15 residues. The CDR3 sequence: CAWSVGTSVSYEQYF. The CDR3 DNA follows: TGTGCCTGGAGTGTTGGGACTAGCGTATCCTACGAGCAGTACTTC.

The chain links TRBV28 to TRBJ1-5; tentatively, D is TRBD1 (6 bases). The V end lost 5 bases, the J end lost 6 bases, and 14 bases lay between the germline ends. Germline V lookup: CDR1 MDHEN, CDR2 SYDVKM. The CDR3 spans 14 residues. CDR3 amino acids: CASSQQGATQPQHF. In DNA form, the CDR3 reads TGTGCCAGCAGTCAACAGGGAGCAACTCAGCCCCAGCATTTT.

Remarks on this clone: Other DNA sequences in the same sample also yield this CDR3. V gene TRBV18 combines with J gene TRBJ2-5, with D perhaps matching TRBD1 (5 bases). CDR1 is KGHSH, CDR2 LQKENI, per germline. CDR3 length: 13 amino acids. V lost 3 bases and J 5 bases, leaving 10 bases between the germline ends. As DNA, the CDR3 is TGTGCCAGCTCACCCGGCAGGGCCGAGACCCAGTACTTC. Translating it yields CASSPGRAETQYF.

The CDR3 protein is CASSRTANTGELFF. For the CDR3, the DNA is TGTGCCAGCTCCAGGACAGCGAACACCGGGGAGCTGTTTTTT. The J gene is TRBJ2-2, the V gene TRBV18; possibly TRBD1 for D (6 bases). Trimming cost V 6 bases and J 0 bases, with 8 bases left between them. The CDR3 covers 14 residues. Germline CDR1 and CDR2: KGHSH and LQKENI.

The chain uses TRBV5-6 and TRBJ1-2; TRBD1 aligns across 10 bases. J gave up 4 bases and V 0 bases, and 6 bases lay outside the gene matches. The CDR3 is 16 residues long. Germline V CDR1 and CDR2: SGHDT, YYEEEE. CDR3 in DNA: TGTGCCAGCAGCTTGGGGACAGGGGGGCTTGGCTATGGCTACACCTTC. Residues: CASSLGTGGLGYGYTF.

The chain recombines TRBV5-5 with TRBJ1-1; 8 positions match TRBD1. Germline V gene data show CDR1 as SGHKS and CDR2 as YYEKEE (reference sequence). The CDR3 runs to 17 residues. With V trimmed by 0 bases and J by 1 base, 8 bases remained unmatched. The CDR3 DNA reads as TGTGCCAGCAGCTTGGACCCCGGGACAGGTAGGAACACTGAAGCTTTCTTT. Translated: CASSLDPGTGRNTEAFF. Combining the CDR3 with reference TRBV5-5 and TRBJ1-1 gives the whole variable domain DAGVTQSPTHLIKTRGQQVTLRCSPISGHKSVSWYQQVLGQGPQFIFQYYEKEERGRGNFPDRFSARQFPNYSSELNVNALLLGDSALYLCASSLDPGTGRNTEAFFGQGTRLTVV.

V and J are TRBV2 and TRBJ2-5; TRBD2 matches 8 bases. Germline V lookup: CDR1 SNHLY, CDR2 FYNNEI. The CDR3 contains 16 residues. V was clipped by 6 bases and J by 5 bases; unmatched bases: 14. CDR3 in amino acids: CASRAFRGGGPETQYF. The CDR3 coding sequence is TGTGCCAGCAGGGCCTTCCGGGGGGGAGGGCCGGAGACCCAGTACTTC. Using reference TRBV2 and TRBJ2-5 for the parts outside the CDR3, the full variable domain is EPEVTQTPSHQVTQMGQEVILRCVPISNHLYFYWYRQILGQKVEFLVSFYNNEISEKSEIFDDQFSVERPDGSNFTLKIRSTKLEDSAMYFCASRAFRGGGPETQYFGPGTRLLVL.

The V and J genes are TRBV19 and TRBJ2-3; 10 bases are shared with TRBD2. The length of the CDR3 is 14 residues. Unmatched junction bases numbered 5, after V lost 6 bases and J lost 5 bases. Germline loops: CDR1 LNHDA, CDR2 SQIVND (reference sequence). The DNA for the CDR3 is TGTGCCAGTAGAGCTAGCGGGGGTTTAGATACGCAGTATTTT. This codes for CASRASGGLDTQYF.

V and J are TRBV9 and TRBJ1-1; 12 bases fit TRBD1. CDR1 is SGDLS and CDR2 is YYNGEE in the germline V gene. Trimming cost V 0 bases and J 5 bases; bases outside gene matches: 8. The CDR3 loop spans 17 amino acids. The CDR3 nucleotides read TGTGCCAGCAGCGTAGACGCGGGACAGGGGGCGCGGACTGAAGCTTTCTTT. Encoded protein: CASSVDAGQGARTEAFF.

This clone turned up a few times. The CDR3 DNA sequence: TGTGCCAGCAGGACAGGGGTCCATGGCTACACCTTC. Translating gives CASRTGVHGYTF. This chain joins TRBV6-5 and TRBJ1-2; 8 positions agree with TRBD1. The CDR3 loop spans 12 amino acids. CDR1 and CDR2 (germline): MNHEY, SVGAGI. The J segment lost 6 bases and the V segment lost 6 bases, leaving 3 bases of the junction unmatched.

J is TRBJ1-1 and V is TRBV15; D may be TRBD1 (6 bases). Trimming removed 1 base at V and 5 bases at J, with 14 bases between. The V gene's germline CDR1 is LNHNV and CDR2 YYDKDF (reference sequence). The CDR3 runs 15 residues. CDR3 sequence: CATSRGGQGMTEAFF. CDR3 nucleotides: TGTGCCACCAGCAGAGGGGGGCAGGGGATGACTGAAGCTTTCTTT. Based on the CDR3 plus reference TRBV15 and TRBJ1-1, the full variable domain is DAMVIQNPRYQVTQFGKPVTLSCSQTLNHNVMYWYQQKSSQAPKLLFHYYDKDFNNEADTPDNFQSRRPNTSFCFLDIRSPGLGDTAMYLCATSRGGQGMTEAFFGQGTRLTVV.

The chain combines TRBV3-1 (or the pseudogene TRBV3-2) with TRBJ2-5; 13 positions match TRBD2. V gave up 0 bases and J gave up 5 bases; unmatched junction bases: 9. The CDR3 totals 18 residues. CDR1 LGHDT and CDR2 YNNKEL come from the germline V gene (reference sequence). In nucleotides, the CDR3 is TGTGCCAGCAGCCAAGATAGAGGACTAGCGGGGGCCGGGGAGACCCAGTACTTC. Its translation is CASSQDRGLAGAGETQYF.

The chain uses TRBV19 and TRBJ1-2; 7 nucleotides match TRBD1. Germline V gene sequence: CDR1 LNHDA, CDR2 SQIVND (reference sequence). The CDR3 has 15 amino acids. Germline trimming cut 2 bases from V and 4 bases from J; bases unmatched to any gene: 7. The CDR3 region has the DNA TGTGCCAGTAGTATAAACGGCGGGGACAGCTATGGCTACACCTTC. Protein sequence: CASSINGGDSYGYTF.

This chain links TRBV5-1 with TRBJ1-2; D not resolved. The CDR3 extends over 14 amino acids. The V end was cut by 0 bases, the J end by 2 bases, with 8 bases between. Germline loops: CDR1 SGHRS, CDR2 YFSETQ. The CDR3 coding sequence is TGCGCCAGCAGCTTGGAAAGTCAGAACTATGGCTACACCTTC. Its translation is CASSLESQNYGYTF.

The chain recombines TRBV5-1 with TRBJ2-3; maybe TRBD2 (5 bases). Trimming stripped 0 bases from V and 0 bases from J, with 11 bases between. Germline V gene lookup returns CDR1 SGHRS and CDR2 YFSETQ. There are 16 residues in the CDR3. This chain's CDR3 is CASSLALAESTDTQYF. The CDR3 DNA reads TGCGCCAGCAGCTTGGCGCTAGCAGAGAGCACAGATACGCAGTATTTT.

The CDR3 spells CASSLSGSGNTIYF. CDR3 DNA sequence: TGTGCCAGCAGCTTATCAGGAAGTGGAAACACCATATATTTT. The chain couples TRBV6-5 to TRBJ1-3; D gene unclear. Germline-derived CDR1 and CDR2 are MNHEY and SVGAGI. The CDR3 is made up of 14 amino acids. The V end was cut by 6 bases, the J end by 3 bases, with 12 bases between.

This chain links TRBV27 with TRBJ1-2, with a weak D call TRBD1 (5 bases). The germline V gene has CDR1 MNHEY and CDR2 SMNVEV (reference sequence). The CDR3 totals 13 residues. With 7 bases removed from V and 5 bases from J, the gap between germline ends came to 14 bases. This CDR3 is CASKSRDQYGYTF. In DNA, the CDR3 is TGTGCCAGCAAATCCAGGGATCAGTATGGCTACACCTTC.

DNA for the CDR3: TGTGCCAGCAGTGTACTACAGGGGGCGCGGGAGCAGTACTTC. It is translated as CASSVLQGAREQYF. V usage is TRBV2 and J usage is TRBJ2-7; 9 positions agree with TRBD1. In germline, CDR1 is SNHLY, CDR2 FYNNEI. This CDR3 has 14 residues. J gave up 7 bases and V 4 bases, and 8 bases lay outside the gene matches.

This chain uses TRBV5-1 with TRBJ2-2, with a possible D match to TRBD2 (6 bases). The germline V gene encodes CDR1 SGHRS and CDR2 YFSETQ. This CDR3 region has 12 residues. Trimming took off 3 bases at V and 11 bases at J, with 11 bases between the two ends. The CDR3 is CASSSGAGELFF. The CDR3 DNA sequence: TGCGCCAGCAGCTCGGGAGCGGGTGAGCTGTTTTTT.